This entry is about one TCR beta chain. Its antigen is unknown. The PCR ran on 60 Vbeta and 13 Jbeta primers. Assay used: immunoSEQ multiplex PCR; TCRdb lists only in-frame clones, some missing. This table has 190,000 or so clones, roughly 80% appearing once. These data come from a study of cytomegalovirus exposure and HLA in healthy donors. Study background: Ancestry clustering placed about 80% of roughly 410 genotyped donors in the Caucasian-associated cluster. Broader study findings: As was reported, the classifier diagnosed cytomegalovirus status with high specificity and sensitivity. In a later analysis, most CMV-associated TCR beta chains appeared HLA-restricted.

This TCR was sampled from a woman aged 45-59 years in good health and CMV-seropositive. Sequenced material: PBMCs.

CDR3 amino acids: CASSVGGGKNIQYF. CDR3 bases: TGTGCCAGCAGCGTAGGAGGGGGCAAAAACATTCAGTACTTC. This chain uses TRBV9 with TRBJ2-4, with D possibly matching TRBD1 (6 bases). The CDR3 sequence is 14 residues long. The germline V gene encodes CDR1 SGDLS and CDR2 YYNGEE. Trimming took 0 bases from V and 3 from J, leaving 7 bases between them.